This T cell receptor beta chain was retrieved from a study of T cells expressing NK-cell markers. Overall study: Cells sorted as CD3+CD56+NKG2C+, CD3+CD56+NKG2C- and CD3+CD56-NKG2C+ T cells supplied the TCR beta repertoires.

Looked up from germline, CDR1 is MNHNS and CDR2 is SASEGT. The CDR3 consists of 12 residues. Synthesis of TCR beta cDNA relied on 5'RACE template switching carrying UMIs. TCRdb re-called the 5' RACE reads and catalogs CDR3 proteins one per entry, DNA excluded. The sample table includes fewer than 400,000 distinct CDR3 sequences. Comment on this clonotype: Antigen: not known.

Study-wide findings and caveats: Whether expanded NKG2C+ T cell clones were HCMV specific stayed uncertain. There were a handful of donors in whom these clonotypes also led the CD3+CD56-NKG2C+ fraction.

The sample comprised blood T cells: a sorted CD56 or NKG2C T cell subset, CD4+ or CD8+ T cells, or bulk PBMC T cells (not recorded which). The receptor's source is a man aged 18-75 years in good health. This chain connects TRBV6-1 to TRBJ2-1; TCRdb's D call, TRBD1, is unchecked because there is no DNA. CDR3 region: CASTGWYNEQFF.